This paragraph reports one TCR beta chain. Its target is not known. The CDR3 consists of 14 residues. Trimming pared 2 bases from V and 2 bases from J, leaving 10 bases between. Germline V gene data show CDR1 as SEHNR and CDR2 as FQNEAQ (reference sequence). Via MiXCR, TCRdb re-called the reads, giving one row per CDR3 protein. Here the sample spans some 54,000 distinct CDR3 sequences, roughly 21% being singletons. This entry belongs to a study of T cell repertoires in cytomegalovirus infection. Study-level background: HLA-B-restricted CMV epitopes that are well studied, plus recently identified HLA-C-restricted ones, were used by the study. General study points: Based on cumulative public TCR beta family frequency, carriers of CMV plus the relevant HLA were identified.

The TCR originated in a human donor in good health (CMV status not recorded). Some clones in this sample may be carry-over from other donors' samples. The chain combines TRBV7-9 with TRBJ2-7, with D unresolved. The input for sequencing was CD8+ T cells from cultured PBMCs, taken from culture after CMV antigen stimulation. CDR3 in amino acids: CASSLSGPTYEQYF. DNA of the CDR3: TGTGCCAGCAGCTTATCTGGACCTACCTACGAGCAGTACTTC.